A single sample gave rise to the 15 T cell receptor beta chains below, sequenced in a study of cytomegalovirus exposure and HLA in healthy donors. The method was immunoSEQ multiplex PCR; TCRdb's version includes in-frame clones alone and lacks a portion of them. The sample has about 360,000 clones, about nine tenths seen once. Sequences were obtained from PBMCs. These receptors all come from a woman younger than 35 in good health and CMV-seronegative.

This chain uses TRBV7-2 with TRBJ2-5; D unresolved. CDR3 length: 12 residues. CDR1 is SGHTA and CDR2 is FQGNSA in the germline V gene. V was cut by 2 bases and J by 5 bases, with 6 bases left in between. CDR3 amino acids: CASSLSGETQYF. The CDR3 bases are TGTGCCAGCAGCTTATCCGGGGAGACCCAGTACTTC. Variable domain in full (rest from reference TRBV7-2 and TRBJ2-5): GAGVSQSPSNKVTEKGKDVELRCDPISGHTALYWYRQSLGQGLEFLIYFQGNSAPDKSGLPSDRFSAERTGGSVSTLTIQRTQQEDSAVYLCASSLSGETQYFGPGTRLLVL.

In this sample, this clone turned up a few times. The V gene is TRBV6-1, the J gene TRBJ1-6, with 8 positions matching TRBD1. Germline V gene lookup returns CDR1 MNHNS and CDR2 SASEGT. V was clipped by 4 bases and J by 6 bases; unmatched bases: 17. The CDR3 sequence is 19 residues long. The CDR3 DNA reads as TGTGCCAGCAGTGGGGTTAAGCCAGGGGGCGCCCGGAGTAATTCACCCCTCCACTTT. Protein product: CASSGVKPGGARSNSPLHF.

The J gene is TRBJ2-7, the V gene TRBV5-1, with D tentatively TRBD2 (6 bases). Trimming removed 3 bases at V and 7 bases at J, with 17 bases between. The CDR3 sequence is 14 residues long. Germline V gene lookup returns CDR1 SGHRS and CDR2 YFSETQ. DNA of the CDR3: TGCGCCAGCAGCTCAACAGGACTCGGGGGTGAGCAGTACTTC. It translates to CASSSTGLGGEQYF.

The chain couples TRBV5-6 to TRBJ1-2; 7 bases fit TRBD1. The CDR3 loop spans 15 amino acids. Looked up from germline, CDR1 is SGHDT and CDR2 is YYEEEE. V lost 4 bases to trimming and J lost 3 bases; unmatched junction nucleotides: 9. CDR3 loop: CASSMGDSTYYGYTF. The DNA for the CDR3 is TGTGCCAGCAGCATGGGGGACAGTACGTACTATGGCTACACCTTC.

The CDR3 nucleotides are TGTGCCAGCAGCTTAGAGGTGGGACAGGGGTATTTAGGGTTCTTC. Its translation: CASSLEVGQGYLGFF. The chain couples TRBV7-8 to TRBJ2-1; 10 bases agree with TRBD1. The CDR3 runs 15 residues. Germline CDR1 is SGHVS and CDR2 is FQNEAQ. V trimming: 1 base; J trimming: 15 bases; junction bases outside the gene matches: 12.

V usage is TRBV2 and J usage is TRBJ2-6; D perhaps matches TRBD1 (5 bases). CDR3 length equals 18 residues. CDR1 is SNHLY and CDR2 is FYNNEI in the germline V gene. With 5 bases removed from V and 0 bases from J, the gap between germline ends came to 17 bases. CDR3 DNA: TGTGCCAGCAGTATCATGGGGCAGGGAATCTCTGGGGCCAACGTCCTGACTTTC. Its translation: CASSIMGQGISGANVLTF.

V gene TRBV27 combines with J gene TRBJ2-2; D is possibly TRBD1 (6 bases). There are 14 residues in the CDR3. Germline loops: CDR1 MNHEY, CDR2 SMNVEV (reference sequence). V was cut by 3 bases and J by 4 bases, with 9 bases left in between. Written as DNA, the CDR3 is TGTGCCAGCAGTTTTGCAGGGGTCACCGGGGAGCTGTTTTTT. It is translated as CASSFAGVTGELFF.

This sequence joins TRBV11-2 and TRBJ2-7, with 7 nucleotides matching TRBD2. The germline V gene has CDR1 SGHAT and CDR2 FQNNGV. The CDR3 runs to 14 residues. V lost 3 bases, J lost 2 bases, and 4 bases stayed unmatched. The CDR3 region is CASSFGRGAYEQYF. The DNA for the CDR3 is TGTGCCAGCAGCTTTGGGAGGGGAGCCTACGAGCAGTACTTC.

V gene TRBV28 combines with J gene TRBJ1-2; 8 bases align to TRBD1. V was pared by 6 bases and J by 4 bases, with 10 bases of the junction left unmatched. The CDR3 extends over 15 amino acids. Looked up from germline, CDR1 is MDHEN and CDR2 is SYDVKM. The CDR3 loop is CASSPGQGFSYGYTF. The CDR3, as DNA: TGTGCCAGCAGCCCCGGACAGGGCTTCTCCTATGGCTACACCTTC.

This chain uses TRBV28 with TRBJ2-7; 11 bases match TRBD1. V shed 6 bases, J shed 4 bases, and the junction held 8 bases outside the gene matches. The CDR3 contains 15 residues. Germline values: CDR1 MDHEN, CDR2 SYDVKM. The CDR3 DNA reads TGTGCCAGCAGGGACCCCGGGACAGGGGGATACGAGCAGTACTTC. It encodes CASRDPGTGGYEQYF.

The chain carries TRBV7-9 and TRBJ1-2, with TRBD1 matching 10 bases. V gave up 1 base and J gave up 2 bases; unmatched junction bases: 4. Per the germline V gene, CDR1 is SEHNR and CDR2 is FQNEAQ (reference sequence). The CDR3 covers 16 residues. The CDR3 loop reads CASSLGGTGDNYGYTF. CDR3 sequence (DNA): TGTGCCAGCAGCTTAGGGGGGACAGGGGACAACTATGGCTACACCTTC.

V usage is TRBV9 and J usage is TRBJ2-7, with 8 positions matching TRBD1. There are 13 residues in the CDR3. The germline V gene has CDR1 SGDLS and CDR2 YYNGEE. The V gene end was trimmed by 3 bases and the J gene end by 8 bases; junction bases not matched to a gene: 7. The chain's CDR3 is CASSAGTGRKQYF. The CDR3 DNA reads TGTGCCAGCAGCGCCGGGACAGGACGGAAGCAGTACTTC.

The chain recombines TRBV10-2 with TRBJ1-1; D ambiguous. This CDR3 comprises 12 residues. The V and J ends lost 5 bases and 5 bases respectively, with 9 bases between them. CDR1 WSHSY and CDR2 SAAADI come from the germline V gene. The CDR3 coding sequence is TGCGCCAGCAGTTACGGTGGTACTGAAGCTTTCTTT. Translated: CASSYGGTEAFF.

There are a few counts of this clone. This chain links TRBV9 with TRBJ2-2, with 8 bases that match TRBD1. The CDR3 sequence is 13 residues long. Germline assignment: CDR1 SGDLS and CDR2 YYNGEE. V gave up 7 bases and J gave up 7 bases; unmatched junction bases: 6. CDR3 DNA: TGTGCCAGCGGACAGGGCGGGGTCGGGGAGCTGTTTTTT. Its protein is CASGQGGVGELFF.

The rearrangement links TRBV28 to TRBJ2-7; D gene uncertain. This CDR3 region has 16 residues. In germline, CDR1 is MDHEN, CDR2 SYDVKM. V lost 5 bases and J lost 5, with 22 bases in between. CDR3 nucleotide sequence: TGTGCCAGCAGTGCGCCCCCGTTACTTCTTACCGACGAGCAGTACTTC. Amino acid sequence: CASSAPPLLLTDEQYF.